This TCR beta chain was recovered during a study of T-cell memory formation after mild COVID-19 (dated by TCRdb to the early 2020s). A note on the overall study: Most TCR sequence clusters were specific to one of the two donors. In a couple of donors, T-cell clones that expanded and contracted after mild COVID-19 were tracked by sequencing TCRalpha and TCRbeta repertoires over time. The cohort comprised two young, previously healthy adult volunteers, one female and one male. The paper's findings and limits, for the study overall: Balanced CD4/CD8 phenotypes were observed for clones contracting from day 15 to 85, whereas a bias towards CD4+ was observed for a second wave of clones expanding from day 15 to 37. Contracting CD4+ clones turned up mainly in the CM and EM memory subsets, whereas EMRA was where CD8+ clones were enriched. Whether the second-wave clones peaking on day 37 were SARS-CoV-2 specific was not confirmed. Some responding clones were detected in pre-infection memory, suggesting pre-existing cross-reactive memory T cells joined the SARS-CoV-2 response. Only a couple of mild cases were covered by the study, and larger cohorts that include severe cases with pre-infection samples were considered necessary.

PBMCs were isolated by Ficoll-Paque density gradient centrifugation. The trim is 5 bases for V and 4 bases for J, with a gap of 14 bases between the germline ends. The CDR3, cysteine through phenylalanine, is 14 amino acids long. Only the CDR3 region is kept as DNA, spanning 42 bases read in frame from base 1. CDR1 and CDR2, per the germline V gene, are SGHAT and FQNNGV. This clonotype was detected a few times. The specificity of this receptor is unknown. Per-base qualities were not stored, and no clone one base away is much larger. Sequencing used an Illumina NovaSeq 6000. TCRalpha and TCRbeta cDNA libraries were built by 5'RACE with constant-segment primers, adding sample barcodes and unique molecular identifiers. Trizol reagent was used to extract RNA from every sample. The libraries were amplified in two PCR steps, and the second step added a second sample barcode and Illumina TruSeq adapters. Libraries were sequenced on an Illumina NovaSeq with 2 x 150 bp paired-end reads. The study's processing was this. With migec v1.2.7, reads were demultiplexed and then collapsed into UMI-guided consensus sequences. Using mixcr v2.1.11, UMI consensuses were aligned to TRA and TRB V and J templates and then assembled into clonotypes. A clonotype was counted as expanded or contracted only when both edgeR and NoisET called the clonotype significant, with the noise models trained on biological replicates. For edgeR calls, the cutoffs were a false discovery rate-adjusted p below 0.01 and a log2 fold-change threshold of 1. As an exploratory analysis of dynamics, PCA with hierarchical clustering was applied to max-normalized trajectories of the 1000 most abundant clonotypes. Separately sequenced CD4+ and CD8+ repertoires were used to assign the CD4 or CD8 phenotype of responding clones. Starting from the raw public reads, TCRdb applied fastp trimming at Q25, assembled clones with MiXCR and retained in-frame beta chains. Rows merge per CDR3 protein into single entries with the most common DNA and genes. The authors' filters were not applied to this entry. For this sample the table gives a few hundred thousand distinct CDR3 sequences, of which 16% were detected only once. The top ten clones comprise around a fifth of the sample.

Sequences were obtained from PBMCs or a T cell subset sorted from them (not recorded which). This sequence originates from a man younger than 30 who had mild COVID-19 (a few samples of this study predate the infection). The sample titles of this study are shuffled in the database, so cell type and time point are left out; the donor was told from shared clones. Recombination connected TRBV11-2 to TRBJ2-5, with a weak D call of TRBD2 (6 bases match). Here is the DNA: TGTGCCAGCAGCGAGACTAGTGCAGCAGAGACCCAGTACTTC. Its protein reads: CASSETSAAETQYF.